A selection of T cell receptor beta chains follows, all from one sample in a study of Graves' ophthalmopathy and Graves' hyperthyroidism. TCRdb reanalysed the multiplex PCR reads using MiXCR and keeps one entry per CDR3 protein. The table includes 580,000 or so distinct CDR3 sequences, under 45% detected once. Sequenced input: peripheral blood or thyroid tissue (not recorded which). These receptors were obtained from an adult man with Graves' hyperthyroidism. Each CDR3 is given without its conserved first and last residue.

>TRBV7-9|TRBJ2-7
ASSFYICSTHFNSYEQY
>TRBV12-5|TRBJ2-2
ASGFKTGELF
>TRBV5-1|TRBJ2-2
ASSPSEGAGAGELF
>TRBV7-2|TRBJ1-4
ASSFFDRGTTNEKLF
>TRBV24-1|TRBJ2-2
ATSDDGTANTGELF
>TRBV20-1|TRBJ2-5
SARDQGGETQY
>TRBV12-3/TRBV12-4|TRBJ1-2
ASSQRTGHYGYT
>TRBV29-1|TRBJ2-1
SVQWGNEQF
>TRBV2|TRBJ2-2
ASRLGVQGAVGELF
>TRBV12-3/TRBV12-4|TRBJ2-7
ASSVAGGENEQY
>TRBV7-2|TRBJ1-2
ASSLAGGGTVGGYT
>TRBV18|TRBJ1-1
ASSPGQMSTEAF
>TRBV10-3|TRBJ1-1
AISERRPLEAF
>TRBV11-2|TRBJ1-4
ASSLLPSFREELF
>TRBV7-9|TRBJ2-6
ASSALAGTSGANVLT
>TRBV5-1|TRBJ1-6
ASSLDPGGSYNSPLH
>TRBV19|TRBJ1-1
ASSHRDRRIEAF
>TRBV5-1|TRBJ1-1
ASSLGDFGEGVRLNTEAF
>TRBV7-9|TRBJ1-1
ASSHPNRGGTEAF
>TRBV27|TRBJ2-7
ASSLNGGSEQY
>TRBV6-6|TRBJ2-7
ASSYSGMYEQY
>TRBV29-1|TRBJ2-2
SVEPGGTGELF
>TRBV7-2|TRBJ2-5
ASSLVRVAQTRETQY
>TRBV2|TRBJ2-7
ASSFTSGGYSSYEQY
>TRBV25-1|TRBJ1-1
ASSPSKQGMGTEAF
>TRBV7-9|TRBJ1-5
ASSPRRGTDYSNQPQH
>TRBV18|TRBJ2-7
ASSPPLQGADEQY
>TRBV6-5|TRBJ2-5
ASSYTSGTQY
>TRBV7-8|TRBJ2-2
ASSIGQGVNTGELF
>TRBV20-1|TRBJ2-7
SASGTAEVLSYEQY
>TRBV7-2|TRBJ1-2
ASSPSGLLYYGYT
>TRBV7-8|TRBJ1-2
ASSPVQGFYGYT
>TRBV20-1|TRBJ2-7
SARDPGISYEQY
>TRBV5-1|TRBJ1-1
ASSSTTMNTEAF
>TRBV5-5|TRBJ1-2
ASSLELFNYGYT
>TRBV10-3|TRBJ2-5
AISEEGQEETQY
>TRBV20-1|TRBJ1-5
SARPSGTSNQPQH
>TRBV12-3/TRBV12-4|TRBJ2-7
ASRALGTSGHEQY
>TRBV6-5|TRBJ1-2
ASSARGLYGYT
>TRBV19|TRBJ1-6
ATTPTGGSPLH
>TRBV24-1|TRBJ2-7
ATSEVGGRGNEQY
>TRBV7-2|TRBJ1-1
ASSLVSRTGGTEAF
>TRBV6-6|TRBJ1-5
ASIQTPRAGQPQH
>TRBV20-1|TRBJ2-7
SLAQGPSYEQY
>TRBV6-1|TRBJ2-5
ASSEREIEPQY
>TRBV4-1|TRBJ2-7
ASSQKDSQTYEQY
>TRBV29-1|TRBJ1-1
SGGNQGAYTEAF
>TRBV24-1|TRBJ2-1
ATKSGAGPYNEQF
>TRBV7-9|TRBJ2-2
ASSLSTGTSGRRELF